These 14 T cell receptor beta chains came from one sample sequenced in a study of blood T cells in healthy people across ages. Then a second PCR, running about 6 to 11 cycles, was carried out with a sample-barcoded 5' primer and a J-beta primer mix. TCRdb re-derived calls from the 5' RACE reads in MiXCR, one entry per CDR3 protein. The data contain hundreds of thousands of distinct CDR3 sequences, 24% of them seen just once; the ten biggest clones take up roughly 9.4%. The sample also formed part of further work on T cells of mothers and their children.

Material for sequencing was blood. These receptor sequences come from a boy aged 5-17 years in good health.

This clonotype turned up a few times. This chain links TRBV4-1 with TRBJ1-1; no reliable D call. The CDR3 totals 13 residues. The germline CDR1 and CDR2 sequences are MGHRA and YSYEKL. V was shortened by 8 bases and J by 1 base, with 11 bases between the two germline ends. The CDR3 bases are TGCGCCAGCGGAGCGGGGAGGAACACTGAAGCTTTCTTT. As protein: CASGAGRNTEAFF.

The J gene is TRBJ2-7, the V gene TRBV14; D remains ambiguous. The CDR3 runs to 14 residues. CDR1 is SGHDN, CDR2 FVKESK, per germline. Trimming stripped 0 bases from V and 9 bases from J, with 15 bases between. The CDR3 loop reads CASSQEIHTGGQYF. In DNA, the CDR3 is TGTGCCAGCAGCCAAGAAATTCACACGGGCGGGCAGTACTTC.

The V gene is TRBV27, the J gene TRBJ2-1, with 10 bases identical to TRBD2. The J call may be incorrect, as the DNA end agrees better with TRBJ2-7. Germline V CDR1 and CDR2: MNHEY, SMNVEV (reference sequence). This CDR3 comprises 15 residues. DNA for the CDR3: TGTGCCAGCAGTTTATCCCTAGCGGGAGTTTACGAGCAGTACTTC. Encoded protein: CASSLSLAGVYEQYF.

J is TRBJ2-3 and V is TRBV20-1, with D possibly matching TRBD2 (6 bases). Trimming removed 0 bases at V and 2 bases at J, with 9 bases between. Germline loops: CDR1 DFQATT, CDR2 SNEGSKA (reference sequence). CDR3 length: 14 amino acids. CDR3 loop: CSAREGGNTDTQYF. Here the CDR3 DNA reads TGCAGTGCTAGAGAGGGCGGGAACACAGATACGCAGTATTTT.

The V and J genes are TRBV6-4 and TRBJ1-2; D is unclear. With 0 bases removed from V and 3 bases from J, the gap between germline ends came to 20 bases. The germline CDR1 and CDR2 sequences are MRHNA and SNTAGT. CDR3 length: 18 amino acids. CDR3 loop: CASSDSTGWMDVDYGYTF. The CDR3 bases are TGTGCCAGCAGTGACTCGACCGGCTGGATGGACGTCGACTATGGCTACACCTTC.

The V call is TRBV7-3, the J call TRBJ1-2, with D possibly matching TRBD1 (6 bases). In germline, CDR1 is SGHTA, CDR2 FQGTGA. V dropped 4 bases and J dropped 8 bases, with 14 bases sitting between them. The CDR3 runs to 13 residues. In DNA form, the CDR3 reads TGTGCCAGCAGCTCAAGACAGGACCGGGGCTACACCTTC. Its protein product is CASSSRQDRGYTF.

This clonotype was found many times. The chain employs TRBV7-2 and TRBJ1-2; D is unresolved. Trimming shortened V by 5 bases and J by 6 bases, and 16 bases separated the two germline ends. Germline values: CDR1 SGHTA, CDR2 FQGNSA. CDR3 size: 14 residues. The CDR3 DNA reads as TGTGCCAGCAGCACGACACCCCCGCCAGATGGCTACACCTTC. Encoded protein: CASSTTPPPDGYTF.

This clonotype showed up just a few times. The V gene is TRBV3-1, the J gene TRBJ2-5; the D gene is possibly TRBD2 (6 bases). V lost 3 bases and J 5 bases, leaving 16 bases between the germline ends. The CDR3 has 15 residues. Germline CDR1 and CDR2: LGHDT and YNNKEL (reference sequence). In DNA form, the CDR3 reads TGTGCCAGCAGCCAGGGTCCGGGAGATGGGGAGACCCAGTACTTC. Protein: CASSQGPGDGETQYF.

The chain employs TRBV28 and TRBJ2-1, with D perhaps TRBD2 (6 bases). The J call may be faulty, since TRBJ2-7 better matches the DNA end. Germline V gives CDR1 MDHEN, CDR2 SYDVKM. The CDR3 sequence is 14 residues long. The CDR3 nucleotides read TGTGCCAGCAGTTTAACGGGACTCGCTTACGAGCAGTACTTC. It yields the protein CASSLTGLAYEQYF.

This clonotype showed up many times. The chain links TRBV28 to TRBJ2-7, with no clear D. Germline V gene sequence: CDR1 MDHEN, CDR2 SYDVKM. The CDR3 runs 13 residues. With 3 bases removed from V and 2 bases from J, the gap between germline ends came to 8 bases. This CDR3 is CASSLPGPYEQYF. The CDR3 DNA follows: TGTGCCAGCAGTTTGCCAGGACCCTACGAGCAGTACTTC.

The chain joins TRBV6-1 to TRBJ2-5, with TRBD1 matching over 7 bases. Germline V gene data show CDR1 as MNHNS and CDR2 as SASEGT. This CDR3 contains 14 residues. V shed 2 bases and J 4 bases; nucleotides not matched to a gene: 4. This CDR3 reads CASSEQGVRETQYF. CDR3 coding DNA: TGTGCCAGCAGTGAACAGGGGGTGAGAGAGACCCAGTACTTC.

This clonotype was observed a handful of times. V gene TRBV5-1 combines with J gene TRBJ2-5; 10 bases are a match to TRBD2. The CDR3 loop spans 17 amino acids. Germline-derived CDR1 and CDR2 are SGHRS and YFSETQ. V shed 1 base, J shed 3 bases, and the junction held 9 bases outside the gene matches. The CDR3 sequence: CASSLPFSGGAKETQYF. The CDR3 nucleotides are TGCGCCAGCAGCTTGCCTTTCAGCGGGGGGGCCAAAGAGACCCAGTACTTC.

The CDR3 nucleotides are TGCAGTGCTAGACTGGGCGGGAGCGACTCCGAGCAGTACTTC. Translation: CSARLGGSDSEQYF. The V call is TRBV20-1, the J call TRBJ2-5; 7 bases align to TRBD2. The J call may be mistaken, given a closer DNA end match to TRBJ2-7. Germline assignment: CDR1 DFQATT and CDR2 SNEGSKA (reference sequence). There are 14 residues in the CDR3.

The V call is TRBV12-3 or TRBV12-4, the J call TRBJ2-5; 8 bases map to TRBD1. The CDR3 loop spans 16 amino acids. Unmatched junction bases numbered 12, after V lost 4 bases and J lost 5 bases. In DNA, the CDR3 is TGTGCCAGCAGTTCTCCCCAGGACAGGGAAGGGGAGACCCAGTACTTC. This codes for CASSSPQDREGETQYF.